The next 9 T cell receptor beta chains were all read from a single sample in a study of cytomegalovirus exposure and HLA in healthy donors. Use of 60 Vbeta and 13 Jbeta primers characterized the PCR. Data came from immunoSEQ multiplex PCR; TCRdb stores just in-frame clones and leaves some out. Seen here are 90,000 or so clones, roughly 71% observed once, and the top ten hold around 16%. Sequenced sample: PBMCs. Receptors originate from a woman under 30 in good health and CMV-seropositive.

This clone appeared a few times. The V call is TRBV5-1, the J call TRBJ1-5; D is possibly TRBD1 (6 bases). Germline loops: CDR1 SGHRS, CDR2 YFSETQ. The CDR3 runs to 17 residues. The V end lost 2 bases, the J end lost 0 bases, and 15 bases lay between the germline ends. CDR3 residues: CASSFLPPGDSNQPQHF. As DNA, the CDR3 is TGCGCCAGCAGCTTTCTACCCCCAGGGGATAGCAATCAGCCCCAGCATTTT.

V usage is TRBV18 and J usage is TRBJ2-2; D is perhaps TRBD2 (5 bases). V was shortened by 1 base and J by 6 bases, with 12 bases between the two germline ends. Germline-derived CDR1 and CDR2 are KGHSH and LQKENI. This CDR3 has 15 residues. The CDR3 coding sequence is TGTGCCAGCTCACCACAGAGGAGGAAGGCCGGGGAGCTGTTTTTT. Translated: CASSPQRRKAGELFF.

The chain links TRBV9 to TRBJ2-3, with 10 bases fitting TRBD2. With 5 bases clipped from V and 4 bases from J, the junction kept 10 bases outside the gene matches. Germline CDR1 reads SGDLS; CDR2 reads YYNGEE. This CDR3 region has 16 residues. This CDR3 is CASRGGAGGPADTQYF. DNA for the CDR3: TGTGCCAGCAGAGGCGGAGCGGGGGGGCCCGCAGATACGCAGTATTTT.

This clone was seen just once. The chain joins TRBV5-8 to TRBJ1-5; D is perhaps TRBD1 (5 bases). Germline loops: CDR1 SGHTS, CDR2 YDEGEE. CDR3 size: 12 residues. V was pared by 2 bases and J by 7 bases, with 7 bases between. The CDR3 sequence is CASSFKGQPQHF. The DNA for the CDR3 is TGTGCCAGCAGCTTCAAGGGGCAGCCCCAGCATTTT.

This clone was detected only a few times. The J gene is TRBJ2-3, the V gene TRBV6-4, with 10 nucleotides matching TRBD1. Trimming took 5 bases from V and 2 from J; bases not matched to a gene: 1. The CDR3 is 14 residues long. CDR1 is MRHNA and CDR2 is SNTAGT in the germline V gene. The CDR3 loop reads CASSRQGATDTQYF. In nucleotides, the CDR3 is TGTGCCAGCAGTAGACAGGGGGCCACAGATACGCAGTATTTT.

The V call is TRBV9, the J call TRBJ2-1; TRBD1 is a possible D gene (6 bases). The V gene lost 0 bases and the J gene lost 8 bases, with 18 bases spanning the gap. Per germline, CDR1 SGDLS and CDR2 YYNGEE. The CDR3 contains 16 residues. This chain's CDR3 is CASSVEPGQASDEQFF. Here the CDR3 DNA reads TGTGCCAGCAGCGTAGAGCCGGGACAAGCATCGGATGAGCAGTTCTTC.

The V and J genes are TRBV18 and TRBJ1-2, with D possibly TRBD1 on 5 matching bases. Germline V gives CDR1 KGHSH, CDR2 LQKENI. The CDR3 runs to 14 residues. V lost 3 bases and J lost 2, with 10 bases in between. CDR3 loop: CASSPPGQNYGYTF. In nucleotides, the CDR3 is TGTGCCAGCTCACCCCCAGGGCAGAACTATGGCTACACCTTC. Filled out from reference TRBV18 and TRBJ1-2, the complete variable domain reads NAGVMQNPRHLVRRRGQEARLRCSPMKGHSHVYWYRQLPEEGLKFMVYLQKENIIDESGMPKERFSAEFPKEGPSILRIQQVVRGDSAAYFCASSPPGQNYGYTFGSGTRLTVV.

The genes are TRBV30 and TRBJ2-7; 10 bases match TRBD1. In germline, CDR1 is GTSNPN, CDR2 SVGIG (reference sequence). Trimming cost V 8 bases and J 6 bases; bases outside gene matches: 7. The length of the CDR3 is 12 residues. CDR3 amino acids: CAQNRDRGEQYF. In DNA, the CDR3 is TGTGCCCAAAACCGGGACAGGGGCGAGCAGTACTTC.

The V gene is TRBV4-1, the J gene TRBJ2-2, with 9 positions matching TRBD1. Germline assignment: CDR1 MGHRA and CDR2 YSYEKL. Trimming at V came to 0 bases and at J to 6 bases, leaving 5 bases not matched to a gene. The CDR3 is 16 amino acids. The CDR3 sequence is CASSQEWGTGSGELFF. In DNA, the CDR3 is TGCGCCAGCAGCCAAGAGTGGGGGACAGGGTCCGGGGAGCTGTTTTTT.